The clone carrying this T cell receptor (beta chain) appeared once. Its antigen is unknown. The data are from a study of vaccination effects on CD4 cells after COVID-19. Antigen-specific CD4+ T cells were expanded with viral peptide pools in the ViraFEST assay before sequencing. When around nine days of culture had elapsed, CD4+ T cells were isolated. Either the mRNA-1273 or the BNT162b2 vaccine was given to participants as two doses. None of the vaccinated had previously contracted SARS-CoV-2, and their nucleocapsid antibodies tested negative. A half-medium replacement with IL-2 medium was carried out on days 3 and 7. Some clones are missing from TCRdb's copy, which holds only in-frame ones; the method was immunoSEQ multiplex PCR. The table lists around 81,000 clones, around four fifths of them singletons, with 0.85% to 1.2% in the top ten. The CDR3 sequence is 13 residues long. V was clipped by 4 bases and J by 0 bases, with 5 bases between them. The V gene's germline CDR1 is SGHRS and CDR2 YFSETQ.

The sample was CD4+ T cells from PBMCs cultured with HCoV-OC43 spike peptides, taken after COVID-19 vaccination. Described subset: HCoV-OC43 spike overlapping peptide pool stimulation. The chain employs TRBV5-1 and TRBJ2-4; D is ambiguous. The clonotype was recovered from a human donor who received a COVID-19 vaccine. CDR3 loop: CASSPLAKNIQYF. CDR3 coding DNA: TGCGCCAGCAGCCCCTTAGCCAAAAACATTCAGTACTTC.